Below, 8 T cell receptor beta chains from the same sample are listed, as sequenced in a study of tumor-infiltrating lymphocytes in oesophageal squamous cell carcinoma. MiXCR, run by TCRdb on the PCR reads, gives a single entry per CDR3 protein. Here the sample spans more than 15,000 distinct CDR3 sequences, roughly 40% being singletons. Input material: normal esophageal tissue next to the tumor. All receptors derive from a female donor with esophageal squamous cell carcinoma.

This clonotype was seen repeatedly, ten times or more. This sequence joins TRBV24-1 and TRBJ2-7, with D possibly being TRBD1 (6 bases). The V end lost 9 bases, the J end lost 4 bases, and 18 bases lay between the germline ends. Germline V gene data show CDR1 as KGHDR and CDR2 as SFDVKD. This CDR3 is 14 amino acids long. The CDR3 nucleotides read TGTGCCACCCAAGAATCAGGGGATCGGTACGAGCAGTACTTC. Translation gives CATQESGDRYEQYF.

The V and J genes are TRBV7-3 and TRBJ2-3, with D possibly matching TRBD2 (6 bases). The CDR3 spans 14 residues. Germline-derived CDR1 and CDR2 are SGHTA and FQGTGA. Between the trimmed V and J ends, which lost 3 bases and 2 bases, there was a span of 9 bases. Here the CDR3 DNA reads TGTGCCAGCAGCTTGGCGGGACCCACAGATACGCAGTATTTT. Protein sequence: CASSLAGPTDTQYF.

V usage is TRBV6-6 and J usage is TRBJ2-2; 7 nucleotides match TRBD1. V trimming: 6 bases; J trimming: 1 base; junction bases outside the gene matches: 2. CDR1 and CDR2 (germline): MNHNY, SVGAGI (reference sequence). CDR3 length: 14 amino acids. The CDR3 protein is CASRRDRNTGELFF. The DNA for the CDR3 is TGTGCCAGCAGGAGGGACAGGAACACCGGGGAGCTGTTTTTT.

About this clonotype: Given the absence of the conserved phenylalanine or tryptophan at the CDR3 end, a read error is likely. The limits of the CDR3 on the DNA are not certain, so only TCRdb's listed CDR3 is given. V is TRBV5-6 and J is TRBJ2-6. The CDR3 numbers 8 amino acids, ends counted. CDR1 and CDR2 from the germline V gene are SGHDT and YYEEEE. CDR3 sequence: CASSLGLS.

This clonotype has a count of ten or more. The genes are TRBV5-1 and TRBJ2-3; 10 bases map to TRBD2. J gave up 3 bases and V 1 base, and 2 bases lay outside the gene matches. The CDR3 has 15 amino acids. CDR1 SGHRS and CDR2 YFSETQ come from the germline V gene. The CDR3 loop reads CASSLQRGGTDTQYF. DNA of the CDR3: TGCGCCAGCAGCTTGCAGCGGGGGGGAACAGATACGCAGTATTTT.

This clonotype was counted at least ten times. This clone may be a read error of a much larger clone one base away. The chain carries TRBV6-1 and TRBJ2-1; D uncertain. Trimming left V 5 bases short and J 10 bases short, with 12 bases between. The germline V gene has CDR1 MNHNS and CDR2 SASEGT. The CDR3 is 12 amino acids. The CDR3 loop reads CASSLGTYEQFF. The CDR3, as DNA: TGTGCCAGCAGTTTGGGCACCTACGAGCAGTTCTTC.

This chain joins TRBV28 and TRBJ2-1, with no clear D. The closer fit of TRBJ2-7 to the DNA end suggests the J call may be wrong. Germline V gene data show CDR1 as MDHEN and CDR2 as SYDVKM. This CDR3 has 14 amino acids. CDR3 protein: CASSLRVRTYEQYF. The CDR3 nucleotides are TGTGCCAGCAGTTTAAGGGTTAGAACCTACGAGCAGTACTTC.

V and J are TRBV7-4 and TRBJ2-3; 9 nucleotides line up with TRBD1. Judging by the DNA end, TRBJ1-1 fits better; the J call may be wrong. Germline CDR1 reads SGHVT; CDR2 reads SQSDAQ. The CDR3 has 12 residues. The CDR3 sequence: CASNRQGGEAFF. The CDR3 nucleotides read TGTGCCAGCAACAGACAGGGGGGTGAAGCTTTCTTT.